The 17 T cell receptor beta chains below come from one sample, sequenced in a study of shared T cell receptors in the human thymus. The repertoire was sequenced with immunoSEQ multiplex PCR; TCRdb's copy has only in-frame clones and lacks some. The sample yields hundreds of thousands of clones, 70% to 90% seen once. These same records also appear under a second study, on human thymus T cells.

What was sequenced was thymocytes. The receptors shown here come from a boy less than two years old with a congenital heart defect.

The J gene is TRBJ1-5, the V gene TRBV28; D is undetermined. Germline CDR1 and CDR2: MDHEN and SYDVKM. V lost 8 bases, J lost 4 bases, and 6 bases lay in between. CDR3 length equals 11 residues. The CDR3 loop reads CASGLNQPQHF. CDR3 DNA: TGTGCCAGCGGCCTTAATCAGCCCCAGCATTTT.

This chain uses TRBV7-2 with TRBJ2-7, with TRBD1 matching 8 bases. From germline, CDR1 is SGHTA and CDR2 FQGNSA. The junction had 18 bases not matched to a gene; V was cut back by 3 bases and J by 2 bases. The CDR3 consists of 19 residues. The DNA for the CDR3 is TGTGCCAGCAGCTTGAGGGACCTACGAGGTACAGGGGGGACCTACGAGCAGTACTTC. Its translation: CASSLRDLRGTGGTYEQYF.

This clone appeared once. The V gene is TRBV9, the J gene TRBJ2-6, with 15 bases lining up with TRBD2. The CDR3 length is 19 residues. Germline CDR1 SGDLS, CDR2 YYNGEE. V lost 4 bases to trimming and J lost 0 bases; unmatched junction nucleotides: 5. The CDR3 reads CASSMGLAGGNSGANVLTF. CDR3 DNA sequence: TGTGCCAGCAGCATGGGACTAGCGGGAGGAAACTCTGGGGCCAACGTCCTGACTTTC.

This chain links TRBV30 with TRBJ1-2; tentative D call: TRBD1 (5 bases). The CDR3 length is 15 residues. Germline V gives CDR1 GTSNPN, CDR2 SVGIG (reference sequence). V gave up 1 base and J gave up 1 base, with 13 bases separating them. The CDR3 DNA reads TGTGCCTGGAGTGCGCTCCAGGGTAGTAACTATGGCTACACCTTC. It is translated as CAWSALQGSNYGYTF.

The rearrangement joins TRBV11-3 to TRBJ2-5, with D perhaps matching TRBD2 (6 bases). TRBJ2-7 matches the DNA end more closely, so the J call is doubtful. Germline V lookup: CDR1 SGHNT, CDR2 YENEEA. The CDR3 is 12 amino acids. The CDR3 DNA sequence: TGTGCCAGCAGCTTTTGGGAGGACGAGCAGTACTTC. Translating gives CASSFWEDEQYF.

This clone was observed once. This chain connects TRBV11-2 to TRBJ2-7; 12 positions agree with TRBD2. The germline gives CDR1 SGHAT, CDR2 FQNNGV. The CDR3 loop spans 16 amino acids. The V gene end was trimmed by 5 bases and the J gene end by 9 bases; junction bases not matched to a gene: 14. The CDR3 DNA sequence: TGTGCCAGCAGCCACGGACTAGCGGGGCCCAGTTATGGGCAGTACTTC. Translated, it gives CASSHGLAGPSYGQYF.

The rearrangement joins TRBV27 to TRBJ2-7; tentatively, D is TRBD1 (5 bases). CDR3 length: 11 amino acids. V lost 2 bases, J lost 6 bases, and 5 bases lay in between. Germline CDR1 MNHEY, CDR2 SMNVEV (reference sequence). In DNA, the CDR3 is TGTGCCAGCAGTTTAGGGGCCGAGCAGTACTTC. It translates to CASSLGAEQYF.

In this sample, this clone turned up a few times. The chain recombines TRBV27 with TRBJ2-7; 14 bases are a match to TRBD2. Losses at the gene ends were 5 bases for V and 5 bases for J; bases not matched to a gene: 8. Germline CDR1 reads MNHEY; CDR2 reads SMNVEV (reference sequence). This CDR3 has 16 amino acids. CDR3 sequence: CASSPGLAGVTHEQYF. The DNA for the CDR3 is TGTGCCAGCAGTCCGGGACTAGCGGGAGTAACTCACGAGCAGTACTTC.

This clone was picked up a small number of times. V is TRBV19 and J is TRBJ1-3; TRBD1 aligns across 10 bases. Germline V gives CDR1 LNHDA, CDR2 SQIVND (reference sequence). V shed 4 bases, J shed 1 base, and the junction held 13 bases outside the gene matches. The CDR3 has 19 residues. The DNA of the CDR3 is TGTGCCAGTAGTACCCCCGGGACAGGGGATGAGAGGTCTGGAAACACCATATATTTT. It translates to CASSTPGTGDERSGNTIYF.

The genes are TRBV27 and TRBJ2-4, with 9 bases that match TRBD2. The germline CDR1 and CDR2 sequences are MNHEY and SMNVEV (reference sequence). The CDR3 spans 13 residues. V trimming: 8 bases; J trimming: 8 bases; junction bases outside the gene matches: 7. CDR3 amino acids: CASGPSGKDIQYF. In DNA, the CDR3 is TGTGCCAGCGGCCCTAGCGGGAAGGACATTCAGTACTTC.

V and J are TRBV30 and TRBJ2-6; 7 bases are a match to TRBD1. This CDR3 contains 17 residues. Trimming cost V 8 bases and J 0 bases; bases outside gene matches: 13. Germline CDR1 GTSNPN, CDR2 SVGIG (reference sequence). CDR3 residues: CASDQTGSDSGANVLTF. CDR3 in DNA: TGTGCCAGCGACCAGACAGGGTCAGACTCTGGGGCCAACGTCCTGACTTTC.

There are a few counts of this clone. V usage is TRBV6-4 and J usage is TRBJ2-7; the match to TRBD1 covers 9 bases. The J segment lost 6 bases and the V segment lost 11 bases, leaving 11 bases of the junction unmatched. The CDR3 totals 13 residues. Germline loops: CDR1 MRHNA, CDR2 SNTAGT. The CDR3 sequence: CARLRDRVVEQYF. The DNA for the CDR3 is TGTGCCCGCCTACGGGACAGGGTGGTCGAGCAGTACTTC.

The CDR3 protein is CSATCADTQYF. CDR3 in DNA: TGCAGTGCTACGTGTGCAGATACGCAGTATTTT. The chain uses TRBV20-1 and TRBJ2-3; the D is unclear. The germline V and J ends were trimmed by 4 bases and 4 bases, with 6 bases remaining between them. Germline CDR1 reads DFQATT; CDR2 reads SNEGSKA (reference sequence). The length of the CDR3 is 11 residues.

The V call is TRBV2, the J call TRBJ2-2, with D perhaps TRBD1 (7 bases). CDR1 is SNHLY, CDR2 FYNNEI, per germline. With 6 bases removed from V and 3 bases from J, the gap between germline ends came to 14 bases. The CDR3 contains 15 residues. CDR3 protein: CASRGGQLDTGELFF. CDR3 in DNA: TGTGCCAGCAGGGGGGGACAGCTTGACACCGGGGAGCTGTTTTTT.

This chain uses TRBV25-1 with TRBJ1-1; a weak D match, TRBD1 (5 bases). V was shortened by 5 bases and J by 0 bases, with 13 bases between the two germline ends. There are 15 residues in the CDR3. Per germline, CDR1 MGHDK and CDR2 SYGVNS. Here the CDR3 reads CASSRAGSMNTEAFF. In nucleotides, the CDR3 is TGTGCCAGCAGTCGGGCAGGGTCCATGAACACTGAAGCTTTCTTT. Drawing the rest from reference TRBV25-1 and TRBJ1-1, the complete variable domain is EADIYQTPRYLVIGTGKKITLECSQTMGHDKMYWYQQDPGMELHLIHYSYGVNSTEKGDLSSESTVSRIRTEHFPLTLESARPSHTSQYLCASSRAGSMNTEAFFGQGTRLTVV.

The rearrangement links TRBV18 to TRBJ2-7; possible D gene TRBD2, 5 bases. This CDR3 region has 17 residues. V was trimmed by 2 bases and J by 0 bases, leaving 17 bases between them. Germline V gene sequence: CDR1 KGHSH, CDR2 LQKENI. Here the CDR3 reads CASSPYPGAVSSYEQYF. CDR3 coding DNA: TGTGCCAGCTCACCATACCCAGGAGCGGTAAGCTCCTACGAGCAGTACTTC.

The chain recombines TRBV28 with TRBJ2-7; TRBD2 is a possible D gene (5 bases). This CDR3 is 16 amino acids long. Germline-derived CDR1 and CDR2 are MDHEN and SYDVKM. The V end was cut by 5 bases, the J end by 3 bases, with 20 bases between. This chain's CDR3 is CASSDREAPTSYEQYF. CDR3 DNA sequence: TGTGCCAGCAGTGACCGGGAAGCCCCTACAAGCTACGAGCAGTACTTC. Variable domain in full (rest from reference TRBV28 and TRBJ2-7): DVKVTQSSRYLVKRTGEKVFLECVQDMDHENMFWYRQDPGLGLRLIYFSYDVKMKEKGDIPEGYSVSREKKERFSLILESASTNQTSMYLCASSDREAPTSYEQYFGPGTRLTVT.